A selection of T cell receptor beta chains follows, all from one sample in a study of blood T cell repertoires in COVID-19. Assay used: immunoSEQ multiplex PCR; TCRdb lists only in-frame clones, some missing. Of 190,000 or so clones listed, 75% to 90% were seen once; the top ten hold around 7%. The sample was peripheral blood. The receptors stem from a man aged 40-49 years with acute or convalescent COVID-19. Both conserved end residues are part of each CDR3. D genes are given only for firm matches. Clone size is not always given. Where it is, it says once, few, many or a class for expanded clones.

cdr3_length,v_call,j_call,d_call,clone_size,cdr3_aa,cdr3_nt
13,TRBV29-1,TRBJ1-1,TRBD1,-,CSVKGQGLLYAFF,TGCAGCGTTAAGGGACAGGGGTTGCTTTACGCTTTCTTT
16,TRBV4-1,TRBJ1-6,-,-,CASSQGFPSAVSPLHF,TGCGCCAGCAGCCAAGGATTCCCCAGTGCAGTTTCACCCCTCCACTTT
14,TRBV29-1,TRBJ2-1,-,-,CSVRQPTKAVEQFF,TGCAGCGTCCGCCAACCGACTAAGGCAGTGGAGCAGTTCTTC
15,TRBV4-1,TRBJ1-1,-,few,CASSQQQLLNTEAFF,TGCGCCAGCAGCCAGCAACAGCTTCTGAACACTGAAGCTTTCTTT
15,TRBV6-6,TRBJ1-1,-,-,CASSYSGAANTEAFF,TGTGCCAGCAGTTACTCAGGAGCTGCTAACACTGAAGCTTTCTTT
15,TRBV6-5,TRBJ1-5,-,once,CASRLMTGSNQPQHF,TGTGCCAGCAGATTAATGACGGGGAGCAATCAGCCCCAGCATTTT
14,TRBV2,TRBJ1-1,-,-,CASSTGTPNTEAFF,TGTGCCAGCAGTACCGGGACACCGAACACTGAAGCTTTCTTT
16,TRBV10-1,TRBJ2-3,-,-,CASSESPAGGADTQYF,TGCGCCAGCAGTGAGTCGCCCGCCGGAGGGGCAGATACGCAGTATTTT
15,TRBV4-2,TRBJ1-6,-,-,CASSPELPGNSPLHF,TGTGCCAGCAGCCCAGAACTTCCCGGTAATTCACCCCTCCACTTT
16,TRBV7-8,TRBJ2-5,TRBD2,-,CASSSRTSGGQKTQYF,TGTGCCAGCAGCTCTCGGACTAGCGGGGGGCAGAAGACCCAGTACTTC
15,TRBV5-4,TRBJ2-5,TRBD1,-,CASSSTGTYQETQYF,TGTGCCAGCAGCTCGACAGGGACATACCAAGAGACCCAGTACTTC
14,TRBV29-1,TRBJ2-2,TRBD1,-,CSVGLTGAAGELFF,TGCAGCGTAGGGCTGACAGGGGCCGCCGGGGAGCTGTTTTTT
16,TRBV6-5,TRBJ2-5,TRBD1,-,CASSYLGQGSVETQYF,TGTGCCAGCAGTTACTTGGGACAGGGGTCTGTAGAGACCCAGTACTTC
14,TRBV15,TRBJ2-3,-,-,CATSRVLGQEAQYF,TGTGCCACCAGCAGAGTCCTCGGTCAAGAGGCGCAGTATTTT
14,TRBV6-5,TRBJ2-1,TRBD1,-,CASRTGTGNNEQFF,TGTGCCAGCAGGACCGGGACAGGCAACAATGAGCAGTTCTTC
13,TRBV6-5,TRBJ2-3,-,once,CASSPSRTDTQYF,TGTGCCAGCTCCCCCTCTAGGACAGATACGCAGTATTTT
20,TRBV4-1,TRBJ2-7,TRBD2,-,CASSQDAGGVKTFQRYEQYF,TGCGCCAGCAGCCAAGATGCGGGAGGAGTAAAGACATTCCAACGCTACGAGCAGTACTTC
15,TRBV5-1,TRBJ2-7,TRBD1,-,CASSPRTGTAYEQYF,TGCGCCAGCAGCCCTCGGACAGGGACGGCCTACGAGCAGTACTTC
15,TRBV27,TRBJ2-7,TRBD2,-,CASSEGTSGGDEQYF,TGTGCCAGCAGTGAGGGGACTAGCGGGGGAGACGAGCAGTACTTC
14,TRBV19,TRBJ2-5,-,-,CASSTTGGQETQYF,TGTGCCAGTAGTACAACAGGTGGACAAGAGACCCAGTACTTC
16,TRBV5-1,TRBJ2-2,TRBD2,-,CASSLNLAGASGELFF,TGCGCCAGCAGCTTGAACCTAGCGGGGGCTTCCGGGGAGCTGTTTTTT
17,TRBV2,TRBJ2-7,TRBD2,-,CASSEAWGSGGASEQYF,TGTGCCAGCAGTGAAGCGTGGGGTAGCGGGGGGGCAAGCGAGCAGTACTTC
17,TRBV14,TRBJ1-1,-,-,CASSSGPRQTGRREAFF,TGTGCCAGCAGCTCCGGCCCGAGACAGACAGGTCGTAGGGAAGCTTTCTTT
13,TRBV12-5,TRBJ1-1,-,-,CASAGLMNTEAFF,TGTGCTAGTGCTGGCCTTATGAACACTGAAGCTTTCTTT
11,TRBV29-1,TRBJ1-2,-,-,CSAIGEYGYTF,TGCAGCGCAATTGGGGAGTATGGCTACACCTTC
12,TRBV12-3/TRBV12-4,TRBJ2-3,-,-,CASSFNPGTQYF,TGTGCCAGCAGTTTTAACCCAGGTACGCAGTATTTT
17,TRBV28,TRBJ2-7,-,-,CASSLPFGAGSSYEQYF,TGTGCCAGCAGTCTCCCCTTTGGGGCAGGGTCTTCCTACGAGCAGTACTTC
14,TRBV4-2,TRBJ1-1,-,-,CASKSSRVNTEAFF,TGTGCCAGCAAATCAAGCCGGGTGAACACTGAAGCTTTCTTT
14,TRBV10-3,TRBJ1-5,-,-,CAIRDTFSNQPQHF,TGTGCCATCAGGGACACTTTTAGCAATCAGCCCCAGCATTTT
15,TRBV11-3,TRBJ2-3,-,-,CASSFGGGAGDTQYF,TGTGCCAGCAGCTTTGGAGGGGGGGCGGGAGATACGCAGTATTTT
14,TRBV4-1,TRBJ2-7,-,-,CASSQTHGGFEQYF,TGCGCCAGCAGCCAAACCCACGGGGGTTTCGAGCAGTACTTC
13,TRBV5-4,TRBJ2-1,TRBD2,few,CASSLRGDNEQFF,TGTGCCAGCAGCTTGCGGGGGGACAATGAGCAGTTCTTC